This entry lists 13 T cell receptor beta chains sequenced from one sample in a study of blood T cell repertoires in COVID-19. Only in-frame clones appear in the TCRdb table, and some are missing; sequencing was by immunoSEQ multiplex PCR. The table lists 65,000 to 90,000 clones, 70% to 80% of them singletons. Sequences were obtained from peripheral blood. These receptors all come from a man between 65 and 85 years old with active or convalescent COVID-19.

The chain uses TRBV6-5 and TRBJ1-5; tentative D call: TRBD1 (6 bases). The V gene lost 0 bases and the J gene lost 9 bases, with 12 bases spanning the gap. Germline lookup yields CDR1 MNHEY and CDR2 SVGAGI. There are 14 residues in the CDR3. DNA of the CDR3: TGTGCCAGCAGTTACTCTCAGGGACACGGGCCCCAGCATTTT. Protein: CASSYSQGHGPQHF.

The V and J genes are TRBV2 and TRBJ2-1; a possible D gene is TRBD2 (6 bases). The CDR3 covers 12 residues. The V gene's germline CDR1 is SNHLY and CDR2 FYNNEI. Trimming left V 8 bases short and J 10 bases short, with 15 bases between. CDR3 amino acids: CASGQGGGEQFF. For the CDR3, the DNA is TGTGCCAGCGGGCAGGGTGGAGGGGAGCAGTTCTTC.

J is TRBJ2-1 and V is TRBV5-4, with 7 bases fitting TRBD1. CDR1 and CDR2 from the germline V gene are SGHNT and YYREEE (reference sequence). J was trimmed by 2 bases and V by 5 bases; bases with no gene match: 7. The CDR3 covers 15 residues. CDR3 residues: CASSHRDRAYNEQFF. DNA of the CDR3: TGTGCCAGCAGTCACCGGGACAGAGCCTACAATGAGCAGTTCTTC.

This sequence joins TRBV3-1 (or the pseudogene TRBV3-2) and TRBJ1-1, with D possibly being TRBD1 (6 bases). CDR3 length: 13 residues. V lost 5 bases and J lost 3, with 10 bases in between. Per germline, CDR1 LGHDT and CDR2 YNNKEL (reference sequence). CDR3 sequence (DNA): TGTGCCAGCAGCTTGGACAGAGACACTGAAGCTTTCTTT. Its translation: CASSLDRDTEAFF.

This rearrangement joins TRBV28 to TRBJ1-4; D gene uncertain. CDR3 size: 14 residues. CDR1 is MDHEN and CDR2 is SYDVKM in the germline V gene. The ends were cut back, 3 bases at V and 0 bases at J, with 5 bases in the middle. The DNA for the CDR3 is TGTGCCAGCAGTTTCGGAGCAACTAATGAAAAACTGTTTTTT. This gives the protein CASSFGATNEKLFF.

The chain joins TRBV2 to TRBJ2-5, with D possibly matching TRBD2 (7 bases). With 7 bases removed from V and 6 bases from J, the gap between germline ends came to 18 bases. This CDR3 region has 14 residues. Germline loops: CDR1 SNHLY, CDR2 FYNNEI. CDR3 sequence: CASTEGGAWKTQYF. As DNA, the CDR3 is TGTGCCAGCACAGAGGGGGGGGCATGGAAGACCCAGTACTTC.

This clone was detected once. This chain uses TRBV29-1 with TRBJ1-2, with D unresolved. The CDR3 sequence is 11 residues long. Germline V gene sequence: CDR1 SQVTM, CDR2 ANQGSEA. Trimming left V 2 bases short and J 7 bases short, with 8 bases between. CDR3 loop: CSVEYYGGYTF. The CDR3 DNA sequence: TGCAGCGTTGAATATTACGGTGGCTACACCTTC. Complete variable domain (other parts from reference TRBV29-1 and TRBJ1-2): SAVISQKPSRDICQRGTSLTIQCQVDSQVTMMFWYRQQPGQSLTLIATANQGSEATYESGFVIDKFPISRPNLTFSTLTVSNMSPEDSSIYLCSVEYYGGYTFGSGTRLTVV.

The chain couples TRBV11-2 to TRBJ2-7; TRBD2 matches 9 bases. The CDR3 covers 16 residues. Losses at the gene ends were 3 bases for V and 6 bases for J; bases not matched to a gene: 12. Germline CDR1 and CDR2: SGHAT and FQNNGV. CDR3 DNA: TGTGCCAGCAGCTTGGAGCGGGGGGCCCAGTTTGGCGAGCAGTACTTC. This sequence encodes CASSLERGAQFGEQYF.

The chain links TRBV7-2 to TRBJ1-2; weak D call: TRBD1 (5 bases). The CDR3 sequence is 14 residues long. The V gene's germline CDR1 is SGHTA and CDR2 FQGNSA. The V end lost 3 bases, the J end lost 8 bases, and 16 bases lay between the germline ends. This CDR3 reads CASSLPPGGGGYTF. CDR3 DNA sequence: TGTGCCAGCAGCTTGCCCCCGGGGGGAGGGGGCTACACCTTC.

V and J are TRBV10-3 and TRBJ2-1; a weak D match, TRBD2 (6 bases). CDR3 length: 14 amino acids. Germline loops: CDR1 ENHRY, CDR2 SYGVKD. The ends were cut back, 10 bases at V and 7 bases at J, with 20 bases in the middle. The CDR3 coding sequence is TGTGCCACGGAAAAGGACGGGGGAGATAATGAGCAGTTCTTC. Translation gives CATEKDGGDNEQFF.

This clone was counted between two and nine times. The rearrangement joins TRBV6-6 to TRBJ1-6, with TRBD1 matching 9 bases. V shed 5 bases and J 8 bases; nucleotides not matched to a gene: 4. Germline V gene data show CDR1 as MNHNY and CDR2 as SVGAGI (reference sequence). This CDR3 is built from 14 residues. In nucleotides, the CDR3 is TGTGCCAGCAGTCCAACAGGGGGCCATTCACCCCTCCACTTT. Protein product: CASSPTGGHSPLHF.

The rearrangement joins TRBV28 to TRBJ1-3; maybe TRBD1 (6 bases). Germline V gene sequence: CDR1 MDHEN, CDR2 SYDVKM. V lost 3 bases to trimming and J lost 9 bases, with 9 bases between them. The CDR3 spans 12 residues. DNA of the CDR3: TGTGCCAGCAGTTTCGACAGGATCACCATATATTTT. Its translation: CASSFDRITIYF.

This sequence joins TRBV2 and TRBJ1-4; perhaps TRBD1 as D (6 bases). Deletions cut 5 bases from V and 5 bases from J, with 12 bases between. CDR3 length: 14 residues. Germline-derived CDR1 and CDR2 are SNHLY and FYNNEI. CDR3 coding DNA: TGTGCCAGCAGTACAGGGCTCGCAAATGAAAAACTGTTTTTT. Its translation: CASSTGLANEKLFF. The whole variable domain, filled in from reference TRBV2 and TRBJ1-4, reads EPEVTQTPSHQVTQMGQEVILRCVPISNHLYFYWYRQILGQKVEFLVSFYNNEISEKSEIFDDQFSVERPDGSNFTLKIRSTKLEDSAMYFCASSTGLANEKLFFGSGTQLSVL.